These 22 T cell receptor beta chains were sequenced from one sample in a study of shared clonotypes between healthy human individuals. CD8 cells classed as naive were CD45RO-negative and positively selected for CCR7, excluding terminally differentiated effector memory CD45RA+ cells. Sequencing used immunoSEQ multiplex PCR; TCRdb keeps in-frame clones, though not all of them. The sample holds around 2,000,000 clones, 90% to 95% seen once. The sequencing sample was made of naive CD8+ T cells from PBMCs. The origin of the receptors is a man between 18 and 29 years old in good health. Some clones in this sample may be carry-over from other donors' samples.

The chain carries TRBV28 and TRBJ2-4, with a tentative D call TRBD2 (6 bases). There are 12 residues in the CDR3. The germline V gene encodes CDR1 MDHEN and CDR2 SYDVKM. V lost 7 bases and J 9 bases, leaving 13 bases between the germline ends. The CDR3, as DNA: TGTGCCAGCACCCGGGGGTTCGGCATTCAGTACTTC. Amino acid sequence: CASTRGFGIQYF.

The chain combines TRBV27 with TRBJ2-1, with 9 bases that match TRBD2. The CDR3 spans 15 residues. Germline-derived CDR1 and CDR2 are MNHEY and SMNVEV (reference sequence). J gave up 1 base and V 7 bases, and 5 bases lay outside the gene matches. In DNA, the CDR3 is TGTGCCAGCACTTATACTAGCGGGTCCTACAATGAGCAGTTCTTC. This sequence encodes CASTYTSGSYNEQFF.

V gene TRBV7-9 combines with J gene TRBJ2-1; D not resolved. Trimming left V 0 bases short and J 3 bases short, with 12 bases between. The V gene's germline CDR1 is SEHNR and CDR2 FQNEAQ (reference sequence). The CDR3 has 16 residues. The CDR3 DNA reads TGTGCCAGCAGCTTAGCCTACACCGGATTCTACAATGAGCAGTTCTTC. It translates to CASSLAYTGFYNEQFF.

The rearrangement links TRBV4-1 to TRBJ1-2; no clear D. The CDR3 spans 15 residues. Trimming cost V 1 base and J 1 base, with 10 bases left between them. Germline values: CDR1 MGHRA, CDR2 YSYEKL. CDR3 DNA sequence: TGCGCCAGCAGCCAAGGGGAGGGAAATAACTATGGCTACACCTTC. This codes for CASSQGEGNNYGYTF.

The CDR3 DNA follows: TGTGCCAGCAGCCAAGTATCCGGGACAGGGGTATACGAGCAGTACTTC. Protein: CASSQVSGTGVYEQYF. The J gene is TRBJ2-7, the V gene TRBV14; 10 bases are a match to TRBD1. CDR1 and CDR2 (germline): SGHDN, FVKESK. CDR3 size: 16 residues. Trimming took 1 base from V and 4 from J; bases not matched to a gene: 7.

The rearrangement links TRBV27 to TRBJ2-5; D is uncertain. The germline V gene has CDR1 MNHEY and CDR2 SMNVEV (reference sequence). The CDR3 totals 14 residues. Trimming pared 4 bases from V and 1 base from J, leaving 10 bases between. Here the CDR3 reads CASSSFNLQETQYF. CDR3 DNA sequence: TGTGCCAGCAGTTCATTTAACCTCCAAGAGACCCAGTACTTC.

This sequence joins TRBV2 and TRBJ2-7, with D tentatively TRBD1 (7 bases). This CDR3 region has 15 residues. CDR1 and CDR2 from the germline V gene are SNHLY and FYNNEI. Trimming shortened V by 1 base and J by 2 bases, and 12 bases separated the two germline ends. The CDR3 nucleotides are TGTGCCAGCAGTGAAGATCCAGGGGGGCCCTACGAGCAGTACTTC. As protein: CASSEDPGGPYEQYF.

On this clone itself: The same CDR3 can be traced to other DNA sequences in this sample. The gene calls are TRBV27 and TRBJ2-7, with 10 bases lining up with TRBD1. Per the germline V gene, CDR1 is MNHEY and CDR2 is SMNVEV (reference sequence). After removal of 4 bases from V and 2 bases from J, the junction contained 5 bases not matched to a gene. This CDR3 has 15 residues. The CDR3: CASSSRTGGTYEQYF. The CDR3 DNA reads as TGTGCCAGCAGTTCTCGGACAGGGGGAACCTACGAGCAGTACTTC.

The chain combines TRBV7-9 with TRBJ2-1; the D gene is possibly TRBD2 (5 bases). V lost 5 bases and J 7 bases, leaving 18 bases between the germline ends. Looked up from germline, CDR1 is SEHNR and CDR2 is FQNEAQ (reference sequence). This CDR3 spans 15 amino acids. In nucleotides, the CDR3 is TGTGCCAGCAGCCAAGACTACCCCTTGAGGAATGAGCAGTTCTTC. This encodes CASSQDYPLRNEQFF.

In nucleotides, the CDR3 is TGTGCCAGCAGTGGGGACAGGGTGGGTGAAAAACTGTTTTTT. This codes for CASSGDRVGEKLFF. The genes are TRBV27 and TRBJ1-4, with 9 bases fitting TRBD1. Germline CDR1 and CDR2: MNHEY and SMNVEV (reference sequence). CDR3 size: 14 residues. V was pared by 5 bases and J by 7 bases, with 5 bases of the junction left unmatched.

This clone was picked up one time. V is TRBV7-9 and J is TRBJ2-7; perhaps TRBD1 as D (6 bases). There are 15 residues in the CDR3. Trimming left V 1 base short and J 3 bases short, with 13 bases between. Germline CDR1 is SEHNR and CDR2 is FQNEAQ (reference sequence). CDR3: CASSLVMDRDYEQYF. CDR3 nucleotides: TGTGCCAGCAGCTTAGTAATGGACAGAGACTACGAGCAGTACTTC.

This clone was seen only a few times. The sample has other DNA sequences that encode this CDR3 too. The V call is TRBV9, the J call TRBJ2-1; 14 bases are shared with TRBD2. The CDR3 consists of 16 residues. The ends lost 3 bases at V and 2 bases at J; junction bases unmatched: 1. Per germline, CDR1 SGDLS and CDR2 YYNGEE. CDR3 residues: CASSGGLAGAYNEQFF. As DNA, the CDR3 is TGTGCCAGCAGCGGGGGACTAGCGGGAGCCTACAATGAGCAGTTCTTC.

The chain couples TRBV7-8 to TRBJ2-1; 8 nucleotides agree with TRBD2. CDR3 length: 15 amino acids. V lost 5 bases and J lost 2; bases outside the gene matches: 5. Germline-derived CDR1 and CDR2 are SGHVS and FQNEAQ. The CDR3 nucleotides read TGTGCCAGCAGCCCCATAGCGGGAACCTACAATGAGCAGTTCTTC. Amino acid sequence: CASSPIAGTYNEQFF. Full variable domain (outside the CDR3, taken from reference TRBV7-8 and TRBJ2-1): GAGVSQSPRYKVAKRGQDVALRCDPISGHVSLFWYQQALGQGPEFLTYFQNEAQLDKSGLPSDRFFAERPEGSVSTLKIQRTQQEDSAVYLCASSPIAGTYNEQFFGPGTRLTVL.

J is TRBJ1-4 and V is TRBV29-1; 7 bases align to TRBD1. The length of the CDR3 is 16 residues. With 5 bases clipped from V and 0 bases from J, the junction kept 9 bases outside the gene matches. The germline V gene encodes CDR1 SQVTM and CDR2 ANQGSEA. The CDR3 here is CSVISDRMPTNEKLFF. CDR3 DNA sequence: TGCAGCGTTATTTCGGACAGGATGCCAACTAATGAAAAACTGTTTTTT.

This chain links TRBV5-1 with TRBJ2-3; 7 bases align to TRBD2. This CDR3 is 15 amino acids long. With V trimmed by 6 bases and J by 4 bases, 11 bases remained unmatched. Germline CDR1 SGHRS, CDR2 YFSETQ. This CDR3 reads CASTPGRGVPDTQYF. The CDR3, as DNA: TGCGCCAGCACCCCTGGTCGGGGGGTCCCAGATACGCAGTATTTT.

J is TRBJ2-5 and V is TRBV2; 7 bases match TRBD2. Germline assignment: CDR1 SNHLY and CDR2 FYNNEI. The CDR3 covers 14 residues. V was clipped by 6 bases and J by 5 bases; unmatched bases: 9. Here the CDR3 reads CASRGGRSGETQYF. The CDR3 coding sequence is TGTGCCAGCAGGGGAGGGCGGAGTGGGGAGACCCAGTACTTC. The entire variable domain, with the rest obtained from reference TRBV2 and TRBJ2-5, is as follows: EPEVTQTPSHQVTQMGQEVILRCVPISNHLYFYWYRQILGQKVEFLVSFYNNEISEKSEIFDDQFSVERPDGSNFTLKIRSTKLEDSAMYFCASRGGRSGETQYFGPGTRLLVL.

The chain uses TRBV7-8 and TRBJ1-2; a weak D match, TRBD1 (6 bases). Germline CDR1 is SGHVS and CDR2 is FQNEAQ. This CDR3 comprises 15 residues. V was trimmed by 1 base and J by 3 bases, leaving 12 bases between them. This CDR3 reads CASSLEIRGHYGYTF. The CDR3 region has the DNA TGTGCCAGCAGCTTAGAGATCAGGGGACACTATGGCTACACCTTC.

The chain couples TRBV5-5 to TRBJ2-7; TRBD2 matches 12 bases. Trimming cost V 0 bases and J 0 bases; bases outside gene matches: 13. This CDR3 has 20 residues. Per the germline V gene, CDR1 is SGHKS and CDR2 is YYEKEE (reference sequence). CDR3 nucleotides: TGTGCCAGCAGCTTGGGTTGGACCGGGACTAGCGGGCCGAGCTCCTACGAGCAGTACTTC. This gives the protein CASSLGWTGTSGPSSYEQYF.

The chain uses TRBV13 and TRBJ1-1; TRBD1 matches 8 bases. The germline V gene encodes CDR1 PRHDT and CDR2 FYEKMQ (reference sequence). The CDR3 length is 15 residues. V was pared by 1 base and J by 4 bases, with 5 bases of the junction left unmatched. The CDR3 bases are TGTGCCAGCAGCTTAGAGCAGGGGGCCCGCACTGAAGCTTTCTTT. It codes for CASSLEQGARTEAFF.

This chain links TRBV2 with TRBJ2-1; weak D call: TRBD2 (6 bases). CDR1 SNHLY and CDR2 FYNNEI come from the germline V gene. The ends were cut back, 6 bases at V and 5 bases at J, with 20 bases in the middle. CDR3 length: 16 amino acids. The CDR3 DNA follows: TGTGCCAGCAGCCCCGAGGCAGGGAGGACCCACAATGAGCAGTTCTTC. Translating it yields CASSPEAGRTHNEQFF.

This chain joins TRBV4-1 and TRBJ2-1; 9 bases line up with TRBD2. After removal of 4 bases from V and 5 bases from J, the junction contained 9 bases not matched to a gene. The CDR3 runs to 16 residues. Germline CDR1 MGHRA, CDR2 YSYEKL. The CDR3 region is CASSLLLAGPDNEQFF. For the CDR3, the DNA is TGCGCCAGCAGCCTCCTACTAGCGGGCCCAGACAATGAGCAGTTCTTC.

This rearrangement joins TRBV9 to TRBJ2-3, with 7 bases aligning to TRBD2. After removal of 2 bases from V and 6 bases from J, the junction contained 3 bases not matched to a gene. The CDR3 extends over 13 amino acids. Germline V lookup: CDR1 SGDLS, CDR2 YYNGEE. The CDR3 DNA is TGTGCCAGCAGCGTCCGGGGGGTGGATACGCAGTATTTT. Encoded protein: CASSVRGVDTQYF.